This T cell receptor beta chain stems from a study of blood T cell repertoires in COVID-19. Overall study context: The samples span acute and convalescent COVID-19 from the United States, Italy and Spain. In each case, the material was cDNA or gDNA derived from T cells, B-cell-depleted T cells, or PBMCs.

Enrollment of patients from Seattle took place during active infection, with longitudinal follow-up. In the original workflow: Estimates of nucleated cell counts were drawn from the amplification of reference gene primers. The protocol was immunoSEQ multiplex PCR, while the TCRdb copy is restricted to in-frame clones and leaves out a portion. V and J calls and clone size are copied from that table; D and trimming were computed from the DNA. The table has about 160,000 clones, around 83% seen once. This CDR3 is 13 amino acids long. Trimming took 3 bases from V and 8 from J, leaving 11 bases between them. CDR1 KGHSH and CDR2 LQKENI come from the germline V gene.

Sequenced: peripheral blood. This sequence joins TRBV18 and TRBJ2-1; D is perhaps TRBD2 (5 bases). The clonotype was recovered from a woman between 45 and 65 years old with COVID-19, enrolled during active disease. The DNA of the CDR3 is TGTGCCAGCTCACCCTGGACTGCCGATGAGCAGTTCTTC. Translating it yields CASSPWTADEQFF.